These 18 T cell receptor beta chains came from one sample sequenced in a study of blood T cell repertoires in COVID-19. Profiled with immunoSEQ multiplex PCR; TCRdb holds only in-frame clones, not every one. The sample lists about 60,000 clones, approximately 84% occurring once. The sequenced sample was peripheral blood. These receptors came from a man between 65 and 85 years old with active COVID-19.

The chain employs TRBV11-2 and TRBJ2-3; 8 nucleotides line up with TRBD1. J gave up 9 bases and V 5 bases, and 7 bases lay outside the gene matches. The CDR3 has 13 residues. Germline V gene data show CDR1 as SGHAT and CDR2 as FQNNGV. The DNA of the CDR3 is TGTGCCAGCAGCCCCGTAGGGACAGGCACGCAGTATTTT. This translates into CASSPVGTGTQYF. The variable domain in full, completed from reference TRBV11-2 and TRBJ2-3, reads EAGVAQSPRYKIIEKRQSVAFWCNPISGHATLYWYQQILGQGPKLLIQFQNNGVVDDSQLPKDRFSAERLKGVDSTLKIQPAKLEDSAVYLCASSPVGTGTQYFGPGTRLTVL.

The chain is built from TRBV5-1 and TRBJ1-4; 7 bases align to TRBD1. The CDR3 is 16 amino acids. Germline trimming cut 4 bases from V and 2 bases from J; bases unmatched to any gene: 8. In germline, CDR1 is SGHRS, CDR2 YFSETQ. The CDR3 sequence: CASSRQGGITNEKLFF. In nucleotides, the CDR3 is TGCGCCAGCAGCCGACAGGGTGGAATTACTAATGAAAAACTGTTTTTT.

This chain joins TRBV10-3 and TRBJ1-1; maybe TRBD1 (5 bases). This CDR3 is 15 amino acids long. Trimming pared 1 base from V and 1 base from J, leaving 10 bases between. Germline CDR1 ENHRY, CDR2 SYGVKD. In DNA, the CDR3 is TGTGCCATCAGTGAGTTCAGGGAAGAGAACACTGAAGCTTTCTTT. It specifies CAISEFREENTEAFF.

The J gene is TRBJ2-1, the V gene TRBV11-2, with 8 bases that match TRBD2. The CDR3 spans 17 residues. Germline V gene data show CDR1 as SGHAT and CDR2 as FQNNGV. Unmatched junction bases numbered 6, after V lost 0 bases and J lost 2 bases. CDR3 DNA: TGTGCCAGCAGCTTAGAAGGTGTAGCGGGGCCCTACAATGAGCAGTTCTTC. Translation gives CASSLEGVAGPYNEQFF. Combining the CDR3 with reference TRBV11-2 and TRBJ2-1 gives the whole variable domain EAGVAQSPRYKIIEKRQSVAFWCNPISGHATLYWYQQILGQGPKLLIQFQNNGVVDDSQLPKDRFSAERLKGVDSTLKIQPAKLEDSAVYLCASSLEGVAGPYNEQFFGPGTRLTVL.

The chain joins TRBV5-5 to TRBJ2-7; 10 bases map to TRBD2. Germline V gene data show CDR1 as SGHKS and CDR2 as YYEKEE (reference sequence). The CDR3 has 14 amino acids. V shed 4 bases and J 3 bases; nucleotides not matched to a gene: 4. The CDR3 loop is CASSLTSGNYEQYF. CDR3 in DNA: TGTGCCAGCAGCCTAACTAGCGGGAACTACGAGCAGTACTTC. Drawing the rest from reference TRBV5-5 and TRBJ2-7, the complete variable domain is DAGVTQSPTHLIKTRGQQVTLRCSPISGHKSVSWYQQVLGQGPQFIFQYYEKEERGRGNFPDRFSARQFPNYSSELNVNALLLGDSALYLCASSLTSGNYEQYFGPGTRLTVT.

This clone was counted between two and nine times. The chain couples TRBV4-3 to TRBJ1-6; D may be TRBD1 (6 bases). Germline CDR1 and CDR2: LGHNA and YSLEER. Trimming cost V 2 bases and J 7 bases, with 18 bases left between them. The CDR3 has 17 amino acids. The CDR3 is CASSQSYDLRGNSPLHF. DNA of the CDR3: TGCGCCAGCAGCCAATCTTATGACCTGAGGGGGAATTCACCCCTCCACTTT.

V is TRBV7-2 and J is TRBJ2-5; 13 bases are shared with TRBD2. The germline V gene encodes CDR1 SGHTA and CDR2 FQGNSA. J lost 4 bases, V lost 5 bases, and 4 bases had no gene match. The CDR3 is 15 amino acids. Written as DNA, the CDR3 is TGTGCCAGCAGCCAACTAGCGGGAGGGCTAGAGACCCAGTACTTC. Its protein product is CASSQLAGGLETQYF.

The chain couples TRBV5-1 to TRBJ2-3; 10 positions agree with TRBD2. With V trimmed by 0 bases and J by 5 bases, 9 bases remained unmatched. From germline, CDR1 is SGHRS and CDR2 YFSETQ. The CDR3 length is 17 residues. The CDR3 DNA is TGCGCCAGCAGCTTGGAGGCTAGCGGGAGTAGTGGAGATACGCAGTATTTT. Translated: CASSLEASGSSGDTQYF.

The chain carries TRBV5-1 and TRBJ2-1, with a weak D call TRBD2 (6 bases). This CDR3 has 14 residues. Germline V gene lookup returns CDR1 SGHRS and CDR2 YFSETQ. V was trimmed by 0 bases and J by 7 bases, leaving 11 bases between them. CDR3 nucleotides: TGCGCCAGCAGCTTGGGACTAGTAAGAAATGAGCAGTTCTTC. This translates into CASSLGLVRNEQFF.

CDR3 loop: CASSWDRGLGTEAFF. The CDR3 bases are TGTGCCAGCAGCTGGGACAGGGGGCTGGGGACTGAAGCTTTCTTT. This rearrangement joins TRBV7-9 to TRBJ1-1, with 12 bases lining up with TRBD1. The length of the CDR3 is 15 residues. Germline trimming cut 4 bases from V and 5 bases from J; bases unmatched to any gene: 5. Germline V gives CDR1 SEHNR, CDR2 FQNEAQ (reference sequence).

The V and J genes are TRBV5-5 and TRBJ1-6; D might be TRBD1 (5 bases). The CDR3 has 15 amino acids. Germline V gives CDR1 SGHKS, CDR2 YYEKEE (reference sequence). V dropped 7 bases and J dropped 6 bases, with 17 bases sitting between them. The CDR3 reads CASLPRDSTNSPLHF. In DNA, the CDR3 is TGTGCCAGCCTTCCTCGGGACTCTACTAATTCACCCCTCCACTTT.

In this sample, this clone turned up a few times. CDR3 sequence: CASDRGGGVEETQYF. The CDR3 DNA reads TGTGCTAGTGACCGGGGGGGCGGGGTCGAAGAGACCCAGTACTTC. The chain recombines TRBV12-5 with TRBJ2-5, with 8 positions matching TRBD2. V lost 7 bases and J lost 3; bases outside the gene matches: 10. The germline V gene encodes CDR1 LGHNT and CDR2 FRNRAP. This CDR3 comprises 15 residues.

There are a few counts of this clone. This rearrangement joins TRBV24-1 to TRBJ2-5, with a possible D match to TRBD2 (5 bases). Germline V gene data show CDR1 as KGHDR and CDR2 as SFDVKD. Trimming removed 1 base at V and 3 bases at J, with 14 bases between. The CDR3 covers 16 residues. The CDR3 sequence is CATSDFEASSKETQYF. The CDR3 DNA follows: TGTGCCACCAGTGATTTTGAGGCTAGCAGCAAAGAGACCCAGTACTTC.

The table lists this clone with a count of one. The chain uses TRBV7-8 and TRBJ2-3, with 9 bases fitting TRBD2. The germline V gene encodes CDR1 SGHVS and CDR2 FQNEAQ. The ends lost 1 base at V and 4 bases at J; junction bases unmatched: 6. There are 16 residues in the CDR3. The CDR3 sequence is CASSLGGAGGADTQYF. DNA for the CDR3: TGTGCCAGCAGCTTAGGTGGGGCGGGAGGGGCAGATACGCAGTATTTT.

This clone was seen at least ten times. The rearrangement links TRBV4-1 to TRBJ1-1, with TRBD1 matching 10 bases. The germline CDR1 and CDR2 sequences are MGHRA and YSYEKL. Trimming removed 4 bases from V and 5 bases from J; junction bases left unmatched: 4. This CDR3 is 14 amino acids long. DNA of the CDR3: TGCGCCAGCAGCCCCGGACAGGGGGGGACTGAAGCTTTCTTT. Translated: CASSPGQGGTEAFF.

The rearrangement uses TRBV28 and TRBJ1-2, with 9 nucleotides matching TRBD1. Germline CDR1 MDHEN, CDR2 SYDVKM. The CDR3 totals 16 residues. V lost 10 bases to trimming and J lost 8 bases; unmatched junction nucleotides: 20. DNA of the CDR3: TGTGCCATTGAACCCCTATCAAACAGGGGGCGACGGGGCTACACCTTC. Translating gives CAIEPLSNRGRRGYTF.

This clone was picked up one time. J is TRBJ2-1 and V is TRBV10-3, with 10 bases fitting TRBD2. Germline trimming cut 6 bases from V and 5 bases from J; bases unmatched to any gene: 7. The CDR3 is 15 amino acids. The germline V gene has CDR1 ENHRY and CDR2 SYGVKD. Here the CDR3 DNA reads TGTGCCATCAGGTCTAGCGGGAGTGACCACAATGAGCAGTTCTTC. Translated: CAIRSSGSDHNEQFF.

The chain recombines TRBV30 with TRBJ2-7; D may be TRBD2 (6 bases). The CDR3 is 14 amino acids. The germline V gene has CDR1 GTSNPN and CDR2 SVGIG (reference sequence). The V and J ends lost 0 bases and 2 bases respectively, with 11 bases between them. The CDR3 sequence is CAWSVGGVAYEQYF. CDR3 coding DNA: TGTGCCTGGAGTGTGGGGGGAGTGGCCTACGAGCAGTACTTC.